The clone carrying this TCR beta chain was counted ten times or more. TCRdb itself ran the PCR reads through MiXCR, one entry per CDR3 protein. The sample includes about 640,000 distinct CDR3 sequences, around 20% of them seen just once. This record comes from a study of molecular identifiers for immune sequencing clone quantification. In the study overall: Five portions were made in replicates from RNA of roughly 21,000 or 96,000 naive CD8 cells, and four underwent sequencing.

There are 11 residues in the CDR3. Trimming removed 5 bases from V and 14 bases from J; junction bases left unmatched: 6. Germline lookup yields CDR1 PRHDT and CDR2 FYEKMQ (reference sequence). Using a CD8+CD4-CCR7+CD45RA+ phenotype, naive CD8 T cells were sorted. This clonotype was sampled from a human donor in good health. Some libraries in this study had Jurkat cell RNA spiked in. Sequencing used naive CD8+ T cells from blood, with Jurkat cell RNA spiked in. Documented subset: FACS-sorted CD8+CD4-CCR7+CD45RA+ naive T cells. The V call is TRBV13, the J call TRBJ2-1; TRBD1 agrees at 7 bases. CDR3 nucleotide sequence: TGTGCCAGCAGCCAAACAGGGGCGGAGTTCTTC. Its protein product is CASSQTGAEFF.